This T cell receptor (beta chain) was recorded in a study of CD8+ T cells in alopecia areata. Across the whole study: Tofacitinib therapy took 6 to 18 months; 6 months off drug came after.

V gave up 8 bases and J gave up 3 bases; unmatched junction bases: 6. The CDR3 extends over 13 amino acids. The germline V gene encodes CDR1 SGHRS and CDR2 YFSETQ. Lesional scalp tissue (obtained by punch biopsy) and peripheral blood were collected from alopecia areata patients. RNA was isolated and reverse transcribed to cDNA, the sequencing template. Method: immunoSEQ multiplex PCR; TCRdb's copy keeps in-frame clones and lacks some. The repertoire has some 210,000 clones, approximately 52% of them found once; the top ten carry approximately 0.5%. The TCR sequence derives from a human donor with alopecia areata. This chain links TRBV5-1 with TRBJ2-7; 9 nucleotides align to TRBD1. This specimen was CD4+ T cells sorted from blood, taken at week 0. This chain's CDR3 is CASFPGQGYEQYF. In DNA form, the CDR3 reads TGCGCCAGTTTTCCGGGACAGGGCTACGAGCAGTACTTC.